This T cell receptor (beta chain) was documented in a study of T-cell memory formation after mild COVID-19. Study-level findings and limits: Day 15 to 85 contracting clones showed balanced CD4/CD8; day 15 to 37 expanders favored CD4+. Clones from the second wave (peaking day 37) had unconfirmed SARS-CoV-2 specificity. The main location of contracting CD4+ clones was CM and EM, and that of contracting CD8+ clones was EMRA.

This CDR3 contains 14 residues. V shed 6 bases and J 7 bases; nucleotides not matched to a gene: 9. The TCR alpha and TCR beta cDNA libraries, bearing sample barcodes and UMIs, were generated by 5'RACE using constant-segment primers. Each CDR3 protein is one row after TCRdb ran MiXCR on the 5' RACE reads. The repertoire holds hundreds of thousands of distinct CDR3 sequences, with about a fifth as singletons. This clonotype was observed a handful of times. The antigen is unknown. The sequence derives from an adult woman who had mild COVID-19 (a few samples of this study predate the infection). Cell type and time point are not known. The chain carries TRBV12-3 or TRBV12-4 and TRBJ2-5, with 9 positions matching TRBD1. The sequenced material came from PBMCs or a T cell subset sorted from them (not recorded which). The CDR3 protein is CASSMGQGGGTQYF. CDR3 DNA: TGTGCCAGCAGCATGGGACAGGGAGGAGGGACCCAGTACTTC.